The clone carrying this T cell receptor beta chain has just one count. The antigen is unknown. This entry comes from a study of Tregs in tolerant kidney transplant recipients. Study-wide points: No direct test of biological reproducibility was done here. Expanding Tregs on activated donor B cells appeared to best identify donor-specific TCRbeta clones.

Clones were sequenced by immunoSEQ multiplex PCR, and TCRdb holds only the in-frame ones, with some missing. The sample holds 15,000 to 20,000 clones, around three fifths seen once. The CDR3 loop spans 16 amino acids. Trimming shortened V by 1 base and J by 6 bases, and 15 bases separated the two germline ends. Germline CDR1 SGHNT, CDR2 YENEEA. The clonotype originates from a human donor in good health. J is TRBJ2-2 and V is TRBV11-3; possibly TRBD1 for D (8 bases). Input material: Tregs from blood cultured with allogeneic cells. This CDR3 is CASSLGGQGGAGELFF. CDR3 sequence (DNA): TGTGCCAGCAGCTTAGGTGGACAGGGAGGGGCCGGGGAGCTGTTTTTT. Variable domain in full (rest from reference TRBV11-3 and TRBJ2-2): EAGVVQSPRYKIIEKKQPVAFWCNPISGHNTLYWYLQNLGQGPELLIRYENEEAVDDSQLPKDRFSAERLKGVDSTLKIQPAELGDSAVYLCASSLGGQGGAGELFFGEGSRLTVL.